The 2 T cell receptor beta chains below come from one sample, sequenced in a study of early T cells in non-severe SARS-CoV-2 infection. TCRdb re-called the 5' RACE reads through MiXCR, storing one row per CDR3 protein. Counted here are 100,000 to 120,000 distinct CDR3 sequences, about 12% occurring once; the ten biggest clones make up around 3%. Sequenced sample: whole blood. Receptors originate from an adult who was a healthcare worker with PCR-confirmed SARS-CoV-2 infection or an uninfected control (not recorded which).

Ten or more counts support this clonotype. V and J are TRBV29-1 and TRBJ2-1; 9 bases map to TRBD1. After removal of 5 bases from V and 7 bases from J, the junction contained 6 bases not matched to a gene. Germline values: CDR1 SQVTM, CDR2 ANQGSEA. The CDR3 sequence is 13 residues long. CDR3 sequence reads: CSVNRGRGNEQFF. The CDR3 DNA is TGCAGCGTTAACAGGGGGCGCGGTAATGAGCAGTTCTTC.

J is TRBJ1-5 and V is TRBV28; perhaps TRBD1 as D (6 bases). V dropped 2 bases and J dropped 3 bases, with 8 bases sitting between them. The CDR3 spans 14 residues. Germline loops: CDR1 MDHEN, CDR2 SYDVKM. The CDR3 nucleotides read TGTGCCAGCAGTTTAACGGGGGCCAATCAGCCCCAGCATTTT. It is translated as CASSLTGANQPQHF.